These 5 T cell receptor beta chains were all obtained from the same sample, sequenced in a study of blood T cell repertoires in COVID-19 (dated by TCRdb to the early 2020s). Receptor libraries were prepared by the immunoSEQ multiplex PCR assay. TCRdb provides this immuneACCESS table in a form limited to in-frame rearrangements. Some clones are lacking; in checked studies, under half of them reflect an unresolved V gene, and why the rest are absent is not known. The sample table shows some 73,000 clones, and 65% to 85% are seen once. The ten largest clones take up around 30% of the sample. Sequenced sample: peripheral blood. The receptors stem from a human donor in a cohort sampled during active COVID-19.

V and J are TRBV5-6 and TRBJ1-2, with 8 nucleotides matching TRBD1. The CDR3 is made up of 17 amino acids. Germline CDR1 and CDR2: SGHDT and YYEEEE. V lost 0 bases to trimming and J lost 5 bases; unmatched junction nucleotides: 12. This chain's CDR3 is CASSLGAGGAAGYGYTF. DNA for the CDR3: TGTGCCAGCAGCTTGGGGGCAGGGGGCGCCGCCGGGTATGGCTACACCTTC. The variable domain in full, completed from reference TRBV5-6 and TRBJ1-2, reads DAGVTQSPTHLIKTRGQQVTLRCSPKSGHDTVSWYQQALGQGPQFIFQYYEEEERQRGNFPDRFSGHQFPNYSSELNVNALLLGDSALYLCASSLGAGGAAGYGYTFGSGTRLTVV.

For the CDR3, the DNA is TGTGCCAGCAGGCCTCAGGTCGAGACCCAGTACTTC. Amino acids: CASRPQVETQYF. The chain employs TRBV6-5 and TRBJ2-5; D remains ambiguous. V gave up 6 bases and J gave up 5 bases, with 10 bases separating them. This CDR3 region has 12 residues. Germline V CDR1 and CDR2: MNHEY, SVGAGI.

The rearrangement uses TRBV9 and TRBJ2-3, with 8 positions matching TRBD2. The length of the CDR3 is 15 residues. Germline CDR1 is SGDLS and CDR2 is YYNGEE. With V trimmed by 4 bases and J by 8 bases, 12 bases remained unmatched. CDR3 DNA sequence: TGTGCCAGCAGCCCCCGGGCGGGGGGCGGGAGTACGCAGTATTTT. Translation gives CASSPRAGGGSTQYF.

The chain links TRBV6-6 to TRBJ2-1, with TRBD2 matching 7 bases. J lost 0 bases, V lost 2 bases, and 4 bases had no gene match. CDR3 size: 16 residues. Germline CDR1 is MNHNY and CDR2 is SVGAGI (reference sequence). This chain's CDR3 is CASSYTAGSSYNEQFF. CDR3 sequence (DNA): TGTGCCAGCAGTTACACAGCGGGGAGCTCCTACAATGAGCAGTTCTTC.

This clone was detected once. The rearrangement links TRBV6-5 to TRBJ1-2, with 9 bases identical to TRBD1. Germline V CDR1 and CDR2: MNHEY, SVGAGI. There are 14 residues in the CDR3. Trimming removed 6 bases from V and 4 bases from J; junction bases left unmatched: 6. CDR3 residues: CASRTETGGYGYTF. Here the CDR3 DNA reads TGTGCCAGCAGAACCGAGACAGGGGGCTATGGCTACACCTTC.